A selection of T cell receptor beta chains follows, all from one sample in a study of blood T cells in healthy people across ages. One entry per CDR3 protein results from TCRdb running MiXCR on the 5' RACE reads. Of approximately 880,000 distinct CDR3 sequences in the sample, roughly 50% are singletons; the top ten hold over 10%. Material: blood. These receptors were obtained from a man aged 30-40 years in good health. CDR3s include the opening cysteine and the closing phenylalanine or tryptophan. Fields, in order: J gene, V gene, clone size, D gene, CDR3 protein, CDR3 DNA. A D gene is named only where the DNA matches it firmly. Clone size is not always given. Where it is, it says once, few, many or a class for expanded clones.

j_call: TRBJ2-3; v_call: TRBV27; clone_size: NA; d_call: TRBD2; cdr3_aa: CASSTSGGAADTQYF; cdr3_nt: TGTGCCAGTTCGACTAGCGGGGGGGCCGCGGATACGCAGTATTTT
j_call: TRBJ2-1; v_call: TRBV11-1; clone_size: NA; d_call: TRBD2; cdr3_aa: CASSLGLAPIFEQFF; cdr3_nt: TGTGCCAGCAGCTTAGGACTAGCCCCTATATTCGAGCAGTTCTTC
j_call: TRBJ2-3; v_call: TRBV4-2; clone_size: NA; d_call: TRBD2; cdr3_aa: CASSQDQASGALDTQYF; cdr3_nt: TGTGCCAGCAGCCAAGATCAGGCTAGCGGAGCCTTAGATACGCAGTATTTT
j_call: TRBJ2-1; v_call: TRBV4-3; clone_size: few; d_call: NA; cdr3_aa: CASSPTRGMTYNEQFF; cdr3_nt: TGCGCCAGCAGCCCCACCAGGGGAATGACCTACAATGAGCAGTTCTTC
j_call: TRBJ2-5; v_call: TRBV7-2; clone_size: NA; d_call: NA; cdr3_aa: CASSLAGGRAGLIKTQYF; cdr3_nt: TGTGCCAGCAGCTTAGCGGGTGGTCGAGCGGGCCTGATAAAGACCCAGTACTTC
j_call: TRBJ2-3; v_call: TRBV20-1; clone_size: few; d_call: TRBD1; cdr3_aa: CRSTGGASTDTQYF; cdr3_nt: TGCAGGTCGACAGGGGGCGCTAGCACAGATACGCAGTATTTT
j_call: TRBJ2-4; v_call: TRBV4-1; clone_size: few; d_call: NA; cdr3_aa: CASSQGSGPDKNIQYF; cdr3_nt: TGCGCCAGCAGCCAAGGGTCAGGGCCGGACAAAAACATTCAGTACTTC
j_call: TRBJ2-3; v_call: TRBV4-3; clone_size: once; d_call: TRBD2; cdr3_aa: CASSQDGGREGAQYF; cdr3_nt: TGCGCCAGCAGCCAAGACGGTGGGCGGGAGGGGGCGCAGTATTTT
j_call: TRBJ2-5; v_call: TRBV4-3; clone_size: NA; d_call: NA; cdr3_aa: CASSQDSGGQETQYF; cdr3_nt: TGCGCCAGCAGCCAAGATAGTGGGGGGCAAGAGACCCAGTACTTC
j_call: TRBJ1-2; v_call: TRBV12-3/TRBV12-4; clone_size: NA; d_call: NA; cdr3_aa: CASRPGTSGVDGYTF; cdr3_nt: TGTGCCAGCAGACCCGGGACGTCCGGGGTTGACGGCTACACCTTC
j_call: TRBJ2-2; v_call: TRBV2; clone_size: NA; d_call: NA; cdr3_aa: CASSDGRGTGELFF; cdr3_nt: TGTGCCAGCAGTGACGGCAGGGGCACCGGGGAGCTGTTTTTT
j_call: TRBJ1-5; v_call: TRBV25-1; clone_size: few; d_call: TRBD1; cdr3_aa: CASSDGTGTMNQPQHF; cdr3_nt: TGTGCCAGCAGTGACGGGACAGGGACTATGAATCAGCCCCAGCATTTT
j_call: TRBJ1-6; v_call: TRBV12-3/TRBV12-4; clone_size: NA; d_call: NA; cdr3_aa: CASSLPYRVGSSSYNSPLHF; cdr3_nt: TGTGCCAGCAGTTTGCCCTACAGGGTCGGGAGTAGCTCCTATAATTCACCCCTCCACTTT
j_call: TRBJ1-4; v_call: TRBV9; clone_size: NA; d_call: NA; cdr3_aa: CASSPMPQGINEKLFF; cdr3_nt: TGTGCCAGCAGCCCCATGCCTCAGGGTATTAATGAAAAACTGTTTTTT
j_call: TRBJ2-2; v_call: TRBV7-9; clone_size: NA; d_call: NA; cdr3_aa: CASSIGTLNTGELFF; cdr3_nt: TGTGCCAGCAGCATCGGGACACTTAACACCGGGGAGCTGTTTTTT
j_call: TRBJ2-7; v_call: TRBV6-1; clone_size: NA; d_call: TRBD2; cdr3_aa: CASYGFSRKASGMYEQYF; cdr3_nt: TGTGCCAGCTATGGCTTCTCCCGGAAGGCTAGCGGGATGTACGAGCAGTACTTC
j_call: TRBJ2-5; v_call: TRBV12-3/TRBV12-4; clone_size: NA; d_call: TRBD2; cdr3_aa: CASSLTSVRQETRYF; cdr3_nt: TGTGCCAGCAGTCTGACTAGCGTGCGACAAGAGACCCGGTACTTC
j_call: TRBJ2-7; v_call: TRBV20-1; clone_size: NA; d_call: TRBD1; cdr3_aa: CSASSSTGGYFSEQYF; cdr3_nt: TGCAGTGCTAGTTCCTCGACAGGGGGTTATTTTAGCGAGCAGTACTTC
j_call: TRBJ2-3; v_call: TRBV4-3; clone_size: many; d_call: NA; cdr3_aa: CASSQDPTGGGTDTQYF; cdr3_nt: TGCGCCAGCAGCCAAGACCCTACCGGCGGGGGCACAGATACGCAGTATTTT
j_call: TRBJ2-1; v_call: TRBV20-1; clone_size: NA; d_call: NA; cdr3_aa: CSVTNAGEQFF; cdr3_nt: TGCAGTGTTACTAACGCGGGTGAGCAGTTCTTC
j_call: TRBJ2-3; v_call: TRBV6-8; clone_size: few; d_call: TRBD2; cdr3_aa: CASSWKRGGTDTQYF; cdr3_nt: TGTGCCAGCAGCTGGAAGCGGGGGGGCACAGATACGCAGTATTTT
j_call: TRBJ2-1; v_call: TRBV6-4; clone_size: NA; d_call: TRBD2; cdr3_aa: CASSSAGGGSYNEQFF; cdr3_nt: TGTGCCAGCAGCAGCGCGGGAGGGGGCTCCTACAATGAGCAGTTCTTC
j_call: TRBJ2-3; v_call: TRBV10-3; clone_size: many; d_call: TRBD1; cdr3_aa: CAISVSGGRDTQYF; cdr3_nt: TGTGCCATCAGTGTCTCAGGGGGAAGAGATACGCAGTATTTT
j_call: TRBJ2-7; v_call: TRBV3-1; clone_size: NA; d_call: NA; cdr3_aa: CASSQVVEAQYF; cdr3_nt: TGTGCCAGCAGCCAAGTCGTCGAGGCCCAGTACTTC
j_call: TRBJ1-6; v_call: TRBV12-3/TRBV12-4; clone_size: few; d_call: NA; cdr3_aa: CASSSQPPGSPLHF; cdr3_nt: TGTGCCAGCAGTTCCCAGCCCCCAGGGTCACCCCTCCACTTT
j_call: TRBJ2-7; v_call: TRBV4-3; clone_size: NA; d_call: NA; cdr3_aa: CASSQGLAVGGTEPYYEQYF; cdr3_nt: TGCGCCAGCAGCCAAGGGCTTGCGGTTGGGGGGACTGAGCCTTACTACGAGCAGTACTTC
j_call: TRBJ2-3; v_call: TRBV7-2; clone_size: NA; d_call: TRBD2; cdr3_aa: CASSLRLAGGNNPSTDAQYF; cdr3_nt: TGTGCCAGCAGCTTAAGGCTAGCGGGGGGGAACAACCCTAGCACAGATGCGCAGTATTTT
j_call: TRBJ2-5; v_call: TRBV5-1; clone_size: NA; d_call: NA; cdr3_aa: CASSVVGREETQYF; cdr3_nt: TGCGCCAGCAGCGTGGTTGGCAGGGAAGAGACCCAGTACTTC
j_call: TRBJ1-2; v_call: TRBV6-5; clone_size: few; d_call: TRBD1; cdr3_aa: CASSLVRTGQDGYTF; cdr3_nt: TGTGCCAGCAGTTTAGTCCGGACAGGGCAGGACGGCTACACCTTC
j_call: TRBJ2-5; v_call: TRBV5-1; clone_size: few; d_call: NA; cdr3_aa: CASSLAPGDQETQYF; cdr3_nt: TGCGCCAGCAGCTTGGCTCCCGGGGACCAAGAGACCCAGTACTTC
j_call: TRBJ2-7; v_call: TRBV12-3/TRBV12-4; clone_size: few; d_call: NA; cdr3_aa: CASSRSREQYF; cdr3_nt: TGTGCCAGCAGCCGGTCCCGTGAGCAGTACTTC
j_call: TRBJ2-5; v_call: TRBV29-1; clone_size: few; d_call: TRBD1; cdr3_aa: CSAQGQPDQETQYF; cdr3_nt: TGCAGCGCACAGGGACAGCCAGACCAAGAGACCCAGTACTTC